The following is a TCR beta chain sequence with its context. Its antigen is not known. A single record per CDR3 protein comes from TCRdb applying MiXCR to the 5' RACE reads. The table shows some 300,000 distinct CDR3 sequences, with 8.1% occurring only once. This sample is drawn from a study of T cells after yellow fever vaccination. The CDR3 loop spans 14 amino acids. Germline CDR1 and CDR2: SGHNT and YYREEE (reference sequence). The V gene lost 5 bases and the J gene lost 3 bases, with 14 bases spanning the gap. Overall study findings and caveats: The secondary response was weaker but peaked faster, day 5 versus 15. Subsequent to the booster, the majority of primary-vaccination clones reappeared (around 96% CD4, 88% CD8).

The TCR was taken from a man younger than 35 who received the YFV17D yellow fever vaccine. The sample in question was PBMCs, obtained about 49 days after the first yellow fever vaccination. The chain links TRBV5-4 to TRBJ2-5; possibly TRBD1 for D (6 bases). The CDR3 spells CASSETGAKETQYF. DNA for the CDR3: TGTGCCAGCAGTGAGACAGGAGCAAAAGAGACCCAGTACTTC.